The 22 T cell receptor beta chains below were found in one sample sequenced in a study of response to subunit inactivated influenza vaccine. TCRdb reprocessed the RT-PCR reads with MiXCR, giving one entry per CDR3 protein. The sample includes hundreds of thousands of distinct CDR3 sequences, 9% to 15% of them seen just once. Sequencing was performed on non-naive T cells sorted from PBMCs, taken roughly 2 weeks before vaccination. The receptors shown here come from a man aged 45 to 65 who received an inactivated influenza vaccine.

The CDR3 sequence is CASGLVLGGNRGTGELFF. CDR3 coding DNA: TGTGCTAGTGGTTTGGTACTCGGGGGTAACAGGGGCACCGGGGAGCTGTTTTTT. The chain is built from TRBV12-5 and TRBJ2-2; D may be TRBD1 (7 bases). The V gene's germline CDR1 is LGHNT and CDR2 FRNRAP. Trimming left V 0 bases short and J 4 bases short, with 18 bases between. The CDR3 is 18 residues long. Combining the CDR3 with reference TRBV12-5 and TRBJ2-2 gives the whole variable domain DARVTQTPRHKVTEMGQEVTMRCQPILGHNTVFWYRQTMMQGLELLAYFRNRAPLDDSGMPKDRFSAEMPDATLATLKIQPSEPRDSAVYFCASGLVLGGNRGTGELFFGEGSRLTVL.

Ten or more counts support this clonotype. The chain recombines TRBV12-3 or TRBV12-4 with TRBJ2-7; D perhaps matches TRBD1 (6 bases). The CDR3 is made up of 14 amino acids. V was cut by 5 bases and J by 5 bases, with 16 bases left in between. Here the CDR3 DNA reads TGTGCCAGCAGTCTTACTACAGGGAACAACGAGCAGTACTTC. Protein: CASSLTTGNNEQYF.

Only a few counts were recorded for this clonotype. The chain joins TRBV4-2 to TRBJ1-5, with D unclear. Germline V gene sequence: CDR1 LGHNA, CDR2 YNFKEQ. V was pared by 1 base and J by 4 bases, with 14 bases between. CDR3 size: 16 residues. Here the CDR3 reads CASSQAVQARNQPQHF. The CDR3 nucleotides are TGTGCCAGCAGCCAAGCGGTCCAGGCGAGAAATCAGCCCCAGCATTTT.

The chain carries TRBV15 and TRBJ2-1; 8 bases match TRBD1. The CDR3 runs 16 residues. The germline V gene has CDR1 LNHNV and CDR2 YYDKDF (reference sequence). The V segment lost 4 bases and the J segment 4 bases; nucleotides outside the gene matches: 9. DNA of the CDR3: TGTGCCACCAGCAACCGCCGGGACAGGTATTACAATGAGCAGTTCTTC. Its translation: CATSNRRDRYYNEQFF.

This clonotype was counted between two and nine times. For the CDR3, the DNA is TGTGCCAGCAGCTTTGTGGTAGCCGCAGATACGCAGTATTTT. Protein product: CASSFVVAADTQYF. The chain combines TRBV7-2 with TRBJ2-3; D unresolved. The CDR3 covers 14 residues. Germline V gene data show CDR1 as SGHTA and CDR2 as FQGNSA. The ends were cut back, 3 bases at V and 4 bases at J, with 11 bases in the middle. Looking up the rest from reference TRBV7-2 and TRBJ2-3 gives the full variable domain: GAGVSQSPSNKVTEKGKDVELRCDPISGHTALYWYRQSLGQGLEFLIYFQGNSAPDKSGLPSDRFSAERTGGSVSTLTIQRTQQEDSAVYLCASSFVVAADTQYFGPGTRLTVL.

This sequence joins TRBV7-2 and TRBJ1-2; D is unresolved. Germline CDR1 reads SGHTA; CDR2 reads FQGNSA. This CDR3 has 15 residues. The germline V and J ends were trimmed by 1 base and 7 bases, with 16 bases remaining between them. CDR3 bases: TGTGCCAGCAGCTTAGACCAGCAGCGGGTTGGTGGCTACACCTTC. The encoded protein is CASSLDQQRVGGYTF. The full variable domain, in which reference TRBV7-2 and TRBJ1-2 provide the parts outside the CDR3, is GAGVSQSPSNKVTEKGKDVELRCDPISGHTALYWYRQSLGQGLEFLIYFQGNSAPDKSGLPSDRFSAERTGGSVSTLTIQRTQQEDSAVYLCASSLDQQRVGGYTFGSGTRLTVV.

The CDR3 protein is CASSLGVAYTDTQYF. The CDR3 DNA reads TGTGCCAGCAGCTTAGGGGTAGCTTACACAGATACGCAGTATTTT. The V call is TRBV7-2, the J call TRBJ2-3; the D is unclear. CDR1 and CDR2 from the germline V gene are SGHTA and FQGNSA. The CDR3 spans 15 residues. V was cut by 1 base and J by 2 bases, with 10 bases left in between. The variable domain in full, with the rest retrieved from reference TRBV7-2 and TRBJ2-3, is GAGVSQSPSNKVTEKGKDVELRCDPISGHTALYWYRQSLGQGLEFLIYFQGNSAPDKSGLPSDRFSAERTGGSVSTLTIQRTQQEDSAVYLCASSLGVAYTDTQYFGPGTRLTVL.

There are many counts of this clonotype. This sequence joins TRBV20-1 and TRBJ2-5, with 8 positions matching TRBD2. Germline-derived CDR1 and CDR2 are DFQATT and SNEGSKA (reference sequence). CDR3 length: 14 amino acids. V shed 3 bases, J shed 4 bases, and the junction held 7 bases outside the gene matches. The CDR3 DNA sequence: TGCAGTGCTAGTGAACTAGCGGTAGGAGAGACCCAGTACTTC. Translated: CSASELAVGETQYF.

The chain employs TRBV10-3 and TRBJ2-1; D uncertain. Trimming cost V 3 bases and J 8 bases, with 5 bases left between them. Germline CDR1 reads ENHRY; CDR2 reads SYGVKD. The CDR3 is made up of 11 amino acids. CDR3 DNA sequence: TGTGCCATCAGTGAAGCTGATGAGCAGTTCTTC. This codes for CAISEADEQFF.

J is TRBJ2-1 and V is TRBV20-1; weak D call: TRBD2 (5 bases). The CDR3 spans 16 residues. Germline CDR1 and CDR2: DFQATT and SNEGSKA (reference sequence). Trimming cost V 4 bases and J 0 bases, with 16 bases left between them. CDR3 in amino acids: CSATPQRRSSYNEQFF. CDR3 DNA sequence: TGCAGTGCTACCCCTCAGAGGAGGAGCTCCTACAATGAGCAGTTCTTC.

This chain connects TRBV20-1 to TRBJ1-4; D uncertain. There are 14 residues in the CDR3. V was clipped by 3 bases and J by 0 bases, with 8 bases between them. CDR1 and CDR2 (germline): DFQATT, SNEGSKA (reference sequence). In DNA form, the CDR3 reads TGCAGTGCTAGGGCCCGAGCAACTAATGAAAAACTGTTTTTT. Protein product: CSARARATNEKLFF.

This clonotype turned up a few times. J is TRBJ1-2 and V is TRBV2; 8 bases are a match to TRBD1. J gave up 7 bases and V 7 bases, and 11 bases lay outside the gene matches. CDR3 size: 14 residues. In germline, CDR1 is SNHLY, CDR2 FYNNEI. CDR3 in amino acids: CASIRQGIVGGYTF. The CDR3 DNA reads TGTGCCAGCATTAGACAGGGGATTGTAGGTGGCTACACCTTC.

In its sample, this clonotype was seen many times. The chain carries TRBV5-1 and TRBJ2-2, with D perhaps matching TRBD2 (6 bases). This CDR3 contains 15 residues. Germline assignment: CDR1 SGHRS and CDR2 YFSETQ. V lost 4 bases, J lost 6 bases, and 16 bases lay in between. The CDR3 region is CASSVAGRSSGELFF. CDR3 DNA sequence: TGCGCCAGCAGCGTGGCAGGGAGGAGTTCCGGGGAGCTGTTTTTT.

This clonotype came up a few times. This chain links TRBV20-1 with TRBJ2-3; possible D gene TRBD2, 5 bases. V shed 5 bases and J shed 0 bases, with 9 bases lying between them. The germline V gene encodes CDR1 DFQATT and CDR2 SNEGSKA (reference sequence). This CDR3 spans 13 amino acids. The CDR3 region has the DNA TGCAGTGCTTCGACGGGGAGCACAGATACGCAGTATTTT. As protein: CSASTGSTDTQYF.

This clonotype was recorded a few times. The chain carries TRBV6-1 and TRBJ1-5; TRBD1 matches 7 bases. This CDR3 has 16 residues. After removal of 6 bases from V and 4 bases from J, the junction contained 12 bases not matched to a gene. Germline V lookup: CDR1 MNHNS, CDR2 SASEGT. CDR3 region: CASRMYQTGNNQPQHF. The DNA for the CDR3 is TGTGCCAGCAGAATGTATCAGACAGGGAATAATCAGCCCCAGCATTTT.

This clonotype occurred a few times. V gene TRBV10-3 combines with J gene TRBJ2-5; D call uncertain. The CDR3 runs to 14 residues. The germline V gene encodes CDR1 ENHRY and CDR2 SYGVKD. V was pared by 7 bases and J by 5 bases, with 17 bases between. CDR3 region: CAITDLWGSETQYF. In DNA, the CDR3 is TGTGCCATCACCGATCTGTGGGGTTCCGAGACCCAGTACTTC.

This clonotype has just a few counts. The CDR3 protein is CASSLFRQGKEAFF. For the CDR3, the DNA is TGTGCCAGCAGTTTATTCAGGCAGGGAAAGGAAGCTTTCTTT. The V gene is TRBV28, the J gene TRBJ1-1; perhaps TRBD1 as D (5 bases). CDR3 size: 14 residues. Trimming left V 1 base short and J 8 bases short, with 14 bases between. In germline, CDR1 is MDHEN, CDR2 SYDVKM.

The sample holds a few counts of this clonotype. The genes are TRBV7-2 and TRBJ2-7; TRBD1 aligns across 8 bases. Germline CDR1 is SGHTA and CDR2 is FQGNSA. J lost 3 bases, V lost 7 bases, and 8 bases had no gene match. The CDR3 is 14 amino acids. The CDR3, as DNA: TGTGCCAGCAAACCCTCCGGACAGGGCTACGAGCAGTACTTC. This encodes CASKPSGQGYEQYF.

This clonotype was seen a handful of times. The V and J genes are TRBV24-1 and TRBJ2-1; 13 bases fit TRBD2. The junction had 10 bases not matched to a gene; V was cut back by 5 bases and J by 10 bases. The CDR3 totals 16 residues. CDR1 is KGHDR and CDR2 is SFDVKD in the germline V gene. CDR3 nucleotide sequence: TGTGCCACCAGTGGTCATCCGGGACTAGCGGGAAAGGAGCAGTTCTTC. This gives the protein CATSGHPGLAGKEQFF.

A few counts support this clonotype. V is TRBV4-3 and J is TRBJ1-3; D unclear. The CDR3 consists of 15 residues. Germline CDR1 and CDR2: LGHNA and YSLEER. V was pared by 5 bases and J by 0 bases, with 11 bases between. CDR3 amino acids: CASSGPAVSGNTIYF. For the CDR3, the DNA is TGCGCCAGCAGCGGTCCCGCGGTCTCTGGAAACACCATATATTTT.

The table lists this clonotype with many counts. J is TRBJ1-6 and V is TRBV7-2; D perhaps matches TRBD1 (5 bases). The length of the CDR3 is 13 residues. Germline loops: CDR1 SGHTA, CDR2 FQGNSA. The V and J ends lost 10 bases and 14 bases respectively, with 21 bases between them. DNA of the CDR3: TGTGCCACCGACGAGGGGACTAATCTTGCCCTCCACTTT. Its protein is CATDEGTNLALHF.

The chain is built from TRBV4-2 and TRBJ1-1; maybe TRBD1 (5 bases). The CDR3 spans 13 residues. From germline, CDR1 is LGHNA and CDR2 YNFKEQ. V lost 4 bases and J lost 10, with 16 bases in between. The CDR3 here is CASSPERGSRAFF. In DNA, the CDR3 is TGTGCCAGCAGCCCGGAGAGGGGCAGTAGAGCTTTCTTT.